The source of this T cell receptor beta chain is a study of T cell responses to AZD1222 COVID-19 vaccine. Only in-frame clones appear in the TCRdb table, and some are missing; sequencing was by immunoSEQ multiplex PCR. The data hold some 64,000 clones, with 76% observed a single time. Deletions cut 1 base from V and 8 bases from J, with 8 bases between. CDR3 length: 12 residues. The germline gives CDR1 SGHTA, CDR2 FQGNSA. The sequencing here drew on peripheral blood, taken on day 0 of AZD1222 vaccination. This receptor was obtained from an adult in good health. The chain combines TRBV7-2 with TRBJ1-2; D remains unclear. CDR3 protein: CASSLVGSGYTF. CDR3 nucleotides: TGTGCCAGCAGCTTAGTAGGATCGGGCTACACCTTC.